These 32 T cell receptor beta chains were all obtained from the same sample, sequenced in a study of cytomegalovirus exposure and HLA in healthy donors. Primers: 60 Vbeta forward and 13 Jbeta reverse. Here immunoSEQ multiplex PCR was the method, and the copy in TCRdb shows in-frame clones only, minus some. Of some 170,000 clones listed, around four fifths were seen once; the top ten hold roughly 1.3%. Sequenced material: PBMCs. The receptor source for this set is a woman aged 50 to 60 in good health and CMV-seronegative.

The V call is TRBV19, the J call TRBJ1-1, with unresolved D. Germline CDR1 reads LNHDA; CDR2 reads SQIVND (reference sequence). The CDR3 runs to 14 residues. V gave up 6 bases and J gave up 1 base, with 12 bases separating them. For the CDR3, the DNA is TGTGCCAGTAGCCGCGTCCTTAAGAACACTGAAGCTTTCTTT. Translating it yields CASSRVLKNTEAFF.

V usage is TRBV6-6 and J usage is TRBJ1-1; D uncertain. V lost 3 bases and J lost 1, with 15 bases in between. Germline CDR1 is MNHNY and CDR2 is SVGAGI (reference sequence). The CDR3 covers 16 residues. Here the CDR3 DNA reads TGTGCCAGCAGTTATGAGATGGGCCGCAAGAACACTGAAGCTTTCTTT. This gives the protein CASSYEMGRKNTEAFF.

This chain uses TRBV7-2 with TRBJ1-1; tentatively, D is TRBD1 (6 bases). In germline, CDR1 is SGHTA, CDR2 FQGNSA. V was clipped by 5 bases and J by 6 bases, with 19 bases between them. The length of the CDR3 is 15 residues. Written as DNA, the CDR3 is TGTGCCAGCAGCAGAGCCGGGACAAGCGGGGCTGAAGCTTTCTTT. It yields the protein CASSRAGTSGAEAFF.

V is TRBV7-9 and J is TRBJ2-3, with D maybe TRBD1 (6 bases). There are 16 residues in the CDR3. CDR1 and CDR2 from the germline V gene are SEHNR and FQNEAQ (reference sequence). V shed 4 bases and J shed 2 bases, with 16 bases lying between them. This CDR3 reads CASSSTGTHITDTQYF. CDR3 sequence (DNA): TGTGCCAGCAGCTCGACCGGGACACACATCACAGATACGCAGTATTTT.

The rearrangement uses TRBV15 and TRBJ2-5; TRBD1 aligns across 7 bases. The CDR3 is 14 residues long. The V segment lost 3 bases and the J segment 4 bases; nucleotides outside the gene matches: 5. Germline loops: CDR1 LNHNV, CDR2 YYDKDF (reference sequence). The CDR3 protein is CATSSQTGIETQYF. The CDR3 DNA follows: TGTGCCACCAGCAGCCAGACAGGGATAGAGACCCAGTACTTC.

V and J are TRBV6-1 and TRBJ2-7, with TRBD1 matching over 8 bases. This CDR3 is built from 15 residues. Germline values: CDR1 MNHNS, CDR2 SASEGT. V trimming: 4 bases; J trimming: 0 bases; junction bases outside the gene matches: 5. CDR3 sequence reads: CASSVGQGPSYEQYF. The CDR3 nucleotides are TGTGCCAGCAGTGTAGGACAGGGACCCTCCTACGAGCAGTACTTC.

The chain links TRBV27 to TRBJ1-1; D call uncertain. V lost 7 bases, J lost 4 bases, and 16 bases lay in between. Looked up from germline, CDR1 is MNHEY and CDR2 is SMNVEV (reference sequence). CDR3 length: 14 amino acids. The CDR3 sequence is CASMFIRRSTEAFF. CDR3 sequence (DNA): TGTGCCAGCATGTTCATCAGGAGGAGCACTGAAGCTTTCTTT.

This clone was seen a single time. V usage is TRBV5-1 and J usage is TRBJ1-2; TRBD1 matches 9 bases. Germline trimming cut 4 bases from V and 8 bases from J; bases unmatched to any gene: 6. Germline V gene sequence: CDR1 SGHRS, CDR2 YFSETQ. The CDR3 covers 13 residues. The CDR3 nucleotides are TGCGCCAGCAGCATGGGACAGGGTAAGGGCTACACCTTC. Translated: CASSMGQGKGYTF.

The chain uses TRBV11-3 and TRBJ2-1; D ambiguous. In germline, CDR1 is SGHNT, CDR2 YENEEA. The germline V and J ends were trimmed by 1 base and 5 bases, with 15 bases remaining between them. The CDR3 extends over 16 amino acids. CDR3 amino acids: CASSLGDGRTNNEQFF. The CDR3 DNA is TGTGCCAGCAGCTTAGGAGACGGCCGTACTAACAATGAGCAGTTCTTC.

The rearrangement uses TRBV18 and TRBJ1-4, with no clear D. This CDR3 spans 13 amino acids. V was cut by 3 bases and J by 7 bases, with 9 bases left in between. Germline V gene sequence: CDR1 KGHSH, CDR2 LQKENI. The chain's CDR3 is CASSPRQFEKLFF. The CDR3 bases are TGTGCCAGCTCACCGAGACAATTTGAAAAACTGTTTTTT.

This clone was seen a few times. The V gene is TRBV15, the J gene TRBJ2-1, with TRBD1 identical over 9 bases. The germline gives CDR1 LNHNV, CDR2 YYDKDF (reference sequence). Trimming took 8 bases from V and 1 from J; bases not matched to a gene: 3. The CDR3 extends over 14 amino acids. The CDR3 loop is CATAGQGSYNEQFF. CDR3 in DNA: TGTGCCACCGCGGGACAGGGTTCCTACAATGAGCAGTTCTTC.

In this sample, this clone turned up once. The chain is built from TRBV30 and TRBJ2-1, with D possibly matching TRBD2 (5 bases). V was pared by 1 base and J by 3 bases, with 10 bases between. Germline CDR1 GTSNPN, CDR2 SVGIG (reference sequence). This CDR3 has 14 amino acids. CDR3 amino acids: CAWSGLADYNEQFF. The DNA of the CDR3 is TGTGCCTGGAGTGGGCTAGCTGACTACAATGAGCAGTTCTTC.

The rearrangement links TRBV28 to TRBJ2-1, with 11 bases fitting TRBD2. The CDR3 spans 17 residues. Trimming cost V 3 bases and J 5 bases; bases outside gene matches: 9. The germline V gene encodes CDR1 MDHEN and CDR2 SYDVKM. DNA of the CDR3: TGTGCCAGCAGTTTTGCACTAGCGGGGGCCCCAAACAATGAGCAGTTCTTC. This gives the protein CASSFALAGAPNNEQFF. The full variable domain, in which reference TRBV28 and TRBJ2-1 provide the parts outside the CDR3, is DVKVTQSSRYLVKRTGEKVFLECVQDMDHENMFWYRQDPGLGLRLIYFSYDVKMKEKGDIPEGYSVSREKKERFSLILESASTNQTSMYLCASSFALAGAPNNEQFFGPGTRLTVL.

This clone has a handful of counts. The gene calls are TRBV2 and TRBJ1-1, with D perhaps matching TRBD1 (5 bases). Trimming removed 6 bases at V and 1 base at J, with 15 bases between. In germline, CDR1 is SNHLY, CDR2 FYNNEI. The CDR3 is 15 residues long. The CDR3 bases are TGTGCCAGCAGCCGGGGGGGGACGGGGAACACTGAAGCTTTCTTT. Its protein is CASSRGGTGNTEAFF.

The gene calls are TRBV5-5 and TRBJ1-1, with D possibly being TRBD1 (6 bases). This CDR3 is 14 amino acids long. Germline V gene sequence: CDR1 SGHKS, CDR2 YYEKEE (reference sequence). Deletions cut 4 bases from V and 1 base from J, with 11 bases between. The CDR3 sequence: CASSQGRANTEAFF. CDR3 DNA sequence: TGTGCCAGCAGCCAGGGGAGGGCGAACACTGAAGCTTTCTTT.

This chain connects TRBV5-4 to TRBJ2-3; weak D call: TRBD2 (6 bases). Germline lookup yields CDR1 SGHNT and CDR2 YYREEE (reference sequence). V was pared by 3 bases and J by 1 base, with 15 bases between. The CDR3 is made up of 16 amino acids. The CDR3 here is CASSSLTPSGTDTQYF. CDR3 in DNA: TGTGCCAGCAGCTCCCTCACTCCTAGCGGCACAGATACGCAGTATTTT.

The J gene is TRBJ1-2, the V gene TRBV5-5; tentative D call: TRBD1 (6 bases). Deletions cut 4 bases from V and 6 bases from J, with 16 bases between. Germline V lookup: CDR1 SGHKS, CDR2 YYEKEE (reference sequence). This CDR3 contains 14 residues. The CDR3 reads CASSPRGQSNGYTF. The DNA for the CDR3 is TGTGCCAGCAGCCCACGTGGACAGTCGAATGGCTACACCTTC.

V usage is TRBV19 and J usage is TRBJ1-1, with D uncertain. The CDR3 has 14 residues. The V gene's germline CDR1 is LNHDA and CDR2 SQIVND (reference sequence). Trimming shortened V by 4 bases and J by 2 bases, and 11 bases separated the two germline ends. This chain's CDR3 is CASSTTRTNTEAFF. CDR3 sequence (DNA): TGTGCCAGTAGTACGACGAGGACTAACACTGAAGCTTTCTTT.

This clone was counted between two and nine times. The genes are TRBV15 and TRBJ2-3; TRBD2 aligns across 11 bases. Germline assignment: CDR1 LNHNV and CDR2 YYDKDF (reference sequence). Trimming at V came to 0 bases and at J to 1 base, leaving 18 bases not matched to a gene. There are 22 residues in the CDR3. The CDR3 here is CATSREPLGGTSGARGTDTQYF. The CDR3 bases are TGTGCCACCAGCAGAGAGCCCCTTGGCGGGACTAGCGGAGCCAGAGGCACAGATACGCAGTATTTT.

The chain is built from TRBV4-3 and TRBJ1-1; D might be TRBD1 (6 bases). Per the germline V gene, CDR1 is LGHNA and CDR2 is YSLEER. The V and J ends lost 0 bases and 5 bases respectively, with 31 bases between them. This CDR3 region has 21 residues. CDR3 residues: CASSQDGPGGGVILGSTEAFF. In nucleotides, the CDR3 is TGCGCCAGCAGCCAAGATGGACCGGGGGGCGGAGTAATTCTCGGGAGTACTGAAGCTTTCTTT.

The chain recombines TRBV18 with TRBJ2-7; weak D call: TRBD1 (5 bases). The CDR3 is 14 residues long. Germline V gene sequence: CDR1 KGHSH, CDR2 LQKENI. Deletions cut 3 bases from V and 5 bases from J, with 14 bases between. The CDR3 DNA reads TGTGCCAGCTCACCTACCGGCAGGGATCACGAGCAGTACTTC. It specifies CASSPTGRDHEQYF.

In its sample, this clone was seen once. The chain links TRBV15 to TRBJ2-1; D possibly corresponds to TRBD1 (5 bases). Germline loops: CDR1 LNHNV, CDR2 YYDKDF (reference sequence). Trimming removed 1 base from V and 4 bases from J, with 5 bases in between. The CDR3 has 13 residues. CDR3: CATSRAGYNEQFF. The CDR3 region has the DNA TGTGCCACCAGCAGAGCAGGGTACAATGAGCAGTTCTTC.

The chain uses TRBV5-1 and TRBJ2-5, with D tentatively TRBD1 (6 bases). The germline V gene has CDR1 SGHRS and CDR2 YFSETQ. The length of the CDR3 is 18 residues. Trimming took off 4 bases at V and 7 bases at J, with 29 bases between the two ends. The CDR3, as DNA: TGCGCCAGCAGCCTCGGGTCTGGGACATGGAAGGAAAGAGGGACCCAGTACTTC. This encodes CASSLGSGTWKERGTQYF.

This rearrangement joins TRBV28 to TRBJ2-4; 9 positions agree with TRBD1. CDR3 length equals 16 residues. The junction had 7 bases not matched to a gene; V was cut back by 5 bases and J by 2 bases. Germline V CDR1 and CDR2: MDHEN, SYDVKM. CDR3 DNA sequence: TGTGCCAGCAGTGTTGGGGACAGGGCTCCCAAAAACATTCAGTACTTC. This gives the protein CASSVGDRAPKNIQYF.

The rearrangement uses TRBV5-1 and TRBJ2-3, with TRBD2 matching 14 bases. Per germline, CDR1 SGHRS and CDR2 YFSETQ. Trimming cost V 0 bases and J 3 bases; bases outside gene matches: 3. This CDR3 comprises 17 residues. CDR3 loop: CASSLGTSGGQTDTQYF. The CDR3 nucleotides are TGCGCCAGCAGCTTGGGGACTAGCGGGGGGCAAACAGATACGCAGTATTTT.

The V gene is TRBV28, the J gene TRBJ2-7; D gene unclear. CDR1 and CDR2 from the germline V gene are MDHEN and SYDVKM. The V end lost 5 bases, the J end lost 6 bases, and 17 bases lay between the germline ends. The CDR3 consists of 14 residues. The chain's CDR3 is CASSPLSLFAEQYF. In nucleotides, the CDR3 is TGTGCCAGCAGTCCCCTGAGTCTCTTTGCCGAGCAGTACTTC.

The rearrangement joins TRBV5-1 to TRBJ2-3, with 9 bases fitting TRBD2. The CDR3 contains 16 residues. Trimming cost V 3 bases and J 6 bases; bases outside gene matches: 11. Germline CDR1 reads SGHRS; CDR2 reads YFSETQ. The CDR3 spells CASSSQTSGLGDTQYF. The CDR3 DNA sequence: TGCGCCAGCAGCTCACAGACTAGCGGACTTGGGGATACGCAGTATTTT.

The CDR3 DNA reads as TGTGCCTGGGACTTGAACACTGAAGCTTTCTTT. It encodes CAWDLNTEAFF. The chain combines TRBV30 with TRBJ1-1; D gene unclear. Trimming left V 5 bases short and J 0 bases short, with 4 bases between. The CDR3 is 11 residues long. Germline loops: CDR1 GTSNPN, CDR2 SVGIG (reference sequence).

The sample holds a few counts of this clone. The chain is built from TRBV7-9 and TRBJ2-3, with 8 nucleotides matching TRBD2. V lost 3 bases and J lost 2; bases outside the gene matches: 7. The CDR3 contains 16 residues. CDR1 and CDR2 (germline): SEHNR, FQNEAQ (reference sequence). CDR3 in DNA: TGTGCCAGCAGCTTTCCTGCAGCGGGGGCCACAGATACGCAGTATTTT. Translating gives CASSFPAAGATDTQYF.

V is TRBV28 and J is TRBJ1-2, with 11 positions matching TRBD1. The V and J ends lost 4 bases and 4 bases, in that order; junction bases with no gene match: 8. Germline CDR1 is MDHEN and CDR2 is SYDVKM. This CDR3 region has 16 residues. CDR3 nucleotide sequence: TGTGCCAGCAGTTCGCCCGGGACAGGGGGTGGCTATGGCTACACCTTC. Amino acid sequence: CASSSPGTGGGYGYTF.

This clone was counted only a few times. J is TRBJ2-3 and V is TRBV28, with 8 bases fitting TRBD2. The CDR3 spans 14 residues. V trimming: 7 bases; J trimming: 0 bases; junction bases outside the gene matches: 3. Germline V CDR1 and CDR2: MDHEN, SYDVKM. CDR3 in amino acids: CASTGGYSTDTQYF. The CDR3 DNA is TGTGCCAGCACGGGGGGGTATAGCACAGATACGCAGTATTTT.

The chain combines TRBV5-6 with TRBJ1-1, with a possible D match to TRBD1 (5 bases). Germline CDR1 SGHDT, CDR2 YYEEEE. Trimming took 0 bases from V and 4 from J, leaving 13 bases between them. CDR3 length: 15 residues. For the CDR3, the DNA is TGTGCCAGCAGCTTGGACCCAGGGTCAGGCACTGAAGCTTTCTTT. This encodes CASSLDPGSGTEAFF.